Below, 5 T cell receptor beta chains from the same sample are listed, as sequenced in a study of cytomegalovirus exposure and HLA in healthy donors. PCR amplification relied on 60 Vbeta primers (plus 13 Jbeta primers). TCRdb's copy holds only in-frame clones and misses some; the assay was immunoSEQ multiplex PCR. The sample includes a few hundred thousand clones, around 90% seen only once; the top ten take roughly 1.6%. Material for sequencing was PBMCs. Receptors originate from a girl aged 2 to 10 in good health and CMV-seronegative.

The rearrangement joins TRBV7-8 to TRBJ2-1, with D possibly matching TRBD1 (5 bases). Between the trimmed V and J ends, which lost 0 bases and 8 bases, there was a span of 14 bases. Germline CDR1 and CDR2: SGHVS and FQNEAQ. There are 15 residues in the CDR3. CDR3 DNA: TGTGCCAGCAGCTTAGCCGCGGCAGGGTTTTATGAGCAGTTCTTC. Translating gives CASSLAAAGFYEQFF.

The chain couples TRBV10-3 to TRBJ1-1; D gene unclear. CDR1 ENHRY and CDR2 SYGVKD come from the germline V gene. V dropped 0 bases and J dropped 3 bases, with 11 bases sitting between them. The CDR3 is made up of 15 amino acids. The CDR3 region has the DNA TGTGCCATCAGTGAGTCGTTGCGAACCTACACTGAAGCTTTCTTT. Its translation is CAISESLRTYTEAFF.

In its sample, this clone was seen a few times. The chain recombines TRBV5-1 with TRBJ2-3; no clear D. Deletions cut 4 bases from V and 0 bases from J, with 9 bases between. There are 14 residues in the CDR3. Germline lookup yields CDR1 SGHRS and CDR2 YFSETQ. CDR3 nucleotides: TGCGCCAGCAGCAACCTAAGAAGCACAGATACGCAGTATTTT. It encodes CASSNLRSTDTQYF.

This chain connects TRBV10-3 to TRBJ2-2; a possible D gene is TRBD1 (6 bases). Germline V lookup: CDR1 ENHRY, CDR2 SYGVKD. This CDR3 spans 15 amino acids. V shed 6 bases and J shed 0 bases, with 11 bases lying between them. The CDR3 sequence: CAISLGTTNTGELFF. CDR3 bases: TGTGCCATCAGCCTGGGGACAACGAACACCGGGGAGCTGTTTTTT.

The chain carries TRBV11-2 and TRBJ2-1, with D possibly matching TRBD1 (6 bases). V gave up 8 bases and J gave up 1 base, with 6 bases separating them. The CDR3 loop spans 12 amino acids. The germline V gene has CDR1 SGHAT and CDR2 FQNNGV. CDR3 residues: CASGQSYNEQFF. The CDR3 DNA reads TGTGCCAGCGGACAGTCCTACAATGAGCAGTTCTTC.